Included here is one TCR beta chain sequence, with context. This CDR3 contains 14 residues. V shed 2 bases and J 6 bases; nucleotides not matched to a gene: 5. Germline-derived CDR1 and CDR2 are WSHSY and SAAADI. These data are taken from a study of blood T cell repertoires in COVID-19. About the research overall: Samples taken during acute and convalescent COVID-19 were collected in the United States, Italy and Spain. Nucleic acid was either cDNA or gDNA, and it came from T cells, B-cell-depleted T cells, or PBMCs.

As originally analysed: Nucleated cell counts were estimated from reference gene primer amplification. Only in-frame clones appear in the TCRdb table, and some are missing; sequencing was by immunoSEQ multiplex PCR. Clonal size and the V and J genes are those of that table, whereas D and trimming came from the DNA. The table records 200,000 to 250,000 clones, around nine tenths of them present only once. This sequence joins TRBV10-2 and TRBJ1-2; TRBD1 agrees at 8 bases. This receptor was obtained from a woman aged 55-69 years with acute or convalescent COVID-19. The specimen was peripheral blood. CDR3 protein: CASSEPGQVDGYTF. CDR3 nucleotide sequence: TGCGCCAGCAGTGAGCCGGGACAGGTGGATGGCTACACCTTC.